This TCR beta chain was captured by sequencing in a study of blood T cells in healthy people across ages. The count of this clonotype is one. A second PCR, run for roughly 7 to 12 cycles, used a sample-barcoded 5' primer plus a J-beta primer mix. A template-switch adaptor that had 12 random nucleotides put a tag on each cDNA molecule. TCRdb used MiXCR to reprocess the 5' RACE reads, holding one entry per CDR3 protein. The table lists over 700,000 distinct CDR3 sequences, approximately 53% of them singletons. The CDR3 contains 10 residues. CDR1 is SGHTS and CDR2 is YDEGEE in the germline V gene. The ends were cut back, 4 bases at V and 7 bases at J, with 6 bases in the middle. The donors, healthy Caucasians from Russia, were aged about 6 to 100.

The chain links TRBV5-8 to TRBJ2-7, with no clear D. The sequenced material came from blood. The TCR comes from an elderly man in good health. The CDR3 here is CASSNREQYF. The CDR3 nucleotides are TGTGCCAGCAGCAACAGAGAGCAGTACTTC.